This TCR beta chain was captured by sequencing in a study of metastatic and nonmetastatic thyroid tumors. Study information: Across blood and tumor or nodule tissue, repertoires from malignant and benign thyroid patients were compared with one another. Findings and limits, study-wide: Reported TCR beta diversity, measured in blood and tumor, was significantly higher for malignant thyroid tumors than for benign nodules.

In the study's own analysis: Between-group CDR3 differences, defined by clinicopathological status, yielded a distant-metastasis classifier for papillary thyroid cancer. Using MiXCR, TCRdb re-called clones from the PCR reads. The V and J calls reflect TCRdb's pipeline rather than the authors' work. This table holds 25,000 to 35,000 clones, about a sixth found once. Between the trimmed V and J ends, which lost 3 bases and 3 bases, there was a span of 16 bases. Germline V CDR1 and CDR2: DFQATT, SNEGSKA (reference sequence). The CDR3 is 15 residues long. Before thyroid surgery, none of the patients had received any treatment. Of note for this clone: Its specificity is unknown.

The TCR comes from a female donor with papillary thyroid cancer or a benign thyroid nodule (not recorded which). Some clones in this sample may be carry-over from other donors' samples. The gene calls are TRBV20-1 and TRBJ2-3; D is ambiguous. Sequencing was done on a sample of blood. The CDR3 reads CSASAPSTGTDTQYF. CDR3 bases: TGCAGTGCTAGCGCCCCCTCTACCGGGACAGATACGCAGTATTTT.